These 24 T cell receptor beta chains share one sample of origin, sequenced in a study of blood T cell repertoires in COVID-19. The protocol was immunoSEQ multiplex PCR, while the TCRdb copy is restricted to in-frame clones and leaves out a portion. This table holds around 70,000 clones, about nine tenths found once. Sequencing was done on a sample of peripheral blood. Receptors originate from a man in his thirties or forties with acute or convalescent COVID-19.

V usage is TRBV10-3 and J usage is TRBJ2-7; D is unresolved. CDR3 size: 14 residues. The germline V gene encodes CDR1 ENHRY and CDR2 SYGVKD. V lost 3 bases, J lost 3 bases, and 12 bases lay in between. CDR3 sequence: CAISDSWAYYEQYF. Written as DNA, the CDR3 is TGTGCCATCAGTGATAGTTGGGCTTACTACGAGCAGTACTTC.

V usage is TRBV4-1 and J usage is TRBJ2-2; 9 nucleotides align to TRBD2. The trim removed 5 bases at V and 1 base at J, leaving 11 bases unmatched. The germline gives CDR1 MGHRA, CDR2 YSYEKL. The CDR3 covers 18 residues. The CDR3 spells CASSVYIAGVVNTGELFF. CDR3 nucleotides: TGCGCCAGCAGCGTCTACATAGCGGGAGTAGTGAACACCGGGGAGCTGTTTTTT.

This sequence joins TRBV5-5 and TRBJ2-2; D not certain. Germline-derived CDR1 and CDR2 are SGHKS and YYEKEE (reference sequence). The CDR3 has 12 residues. The germline V and J ends were trimmed by 0 bases and 7 bases, with 4 bases remaining between them. The CDR3: CASSLVSGELFF. CDR3 nucleotides: TGTGCCAGCAGCTTGGTGAGCGGGGAGCTGTTTTTT.

The V and J genes are TRBV30 and TRBJ1-5; D is perhaps TRBD1 (5 bases). This CDR3 is 13 amino acids long. V was cut by 3 bases and J by 4 bases, with 10 bases left in between. Germline CDR1 reads GTSNPN; CDR2 reads SVGIG (reference sequence). CDR3 residues: CAWRGAGNQPQHF. CDR3 in DNA: TGTGCCTGGAGAGGGGCGGGAAATCAGCCCCAGCATTTT. Full variable domain (outside the CDR3, taken from reference TRBV30 and TRBJ1-5): SQTIHQWPATLVQPVGSPLSLECTVEGTSNPNLYWYRQAAGRGLQLLFYSVGIGQISSEVPQNLSASRPQDRQFILSSKKLLLSDSGFYLCAWRGAGNQPQHFGDGTRLSIL.

The chain uses TRBV27 and TRBJ1-5, with D perhaps TRBD1 (5 bases). Germline V gene sequence: CDR1 MNHEY, CDR2 SMNVEV (reference sequence). Trimming shortened V by 5 bases and J by 4 bases, and 15 bases separated the two germline ends. The CDR3 runs 15 residues. The CDR3 is CASSGLQDRNQPQHF. The CDR3 DNA reads TGTGCCAGCAGTGGGTTACAGGACCGGAATCAGCCCCAGCATTTT.

The chain recombines TRBV28 with TRBJ2-3; no reliable D call. CDR3 size: 14 residues. V lost 7 bases and J 0 bases, leaving 11 bases between the germline ends. CDR1 is MDHEN, CDR2 SYDVKM, per germline. This CDR3 reads CASTPTSSTDTQYF. CDR3 coding DNA: TGTGCCAGCACCCCGACATCCAGCACAGATACGCAGTATTTT.

The chain carries TRBV28 and TRBJ2-7; D might be TRBD2 (6 bases). Germline CDR1 and CDR2: MDHEN and SYDVKM. V gave up 2 bases and J gave up 6 bases, with 14 bases separating them. The CDR3 totals 14 residues. The CDR3 DNA reads TGTGCCAGCAGTTTAGCGGGAACCCCACGCGAGCAGTACTTC. It encodes CASSLAGTPREQYF.

The chain recombines TRBV9 with TRBJ2-7, with D possibly matching TRBD2 (6 bases). Germline-derived CDR1 and CDR2 are SGDLS and YYNGEE. The CDR3 extends over 14 amino acids. The V end was cut by 8 bases, the J end by 0 bases, with 15 bases between. The CDR3 nucleotides are TGTGCCAGTAACTCGGGACTCCTCTCCTACGAGCAGTACTTC. This translates into CASNSGLLSYEQYF.

The chain recombines TRBV18 with TRBJ2-1; D possibly corresponds to TRBD1 (5 bases). CDR3 length: 12 amino acids. Germline-derived CDR1 and CDR2 are KGHSH and LQKENI. V lost 6 bases and J lost 9, with 12 bases in between. The CDR3 region has the DNA TGTGCCAGCTCTTCCGCAGGGTCTGAGCAGTTCTTC. Its protein is CASSSAGSEQFF. The full variable domain, rest sourced from reference TRBV18 and TRBJ2-1, is NAGVMQNPRHLVRRRGQEARLRCSPMKGHSHVYWYRQLPEEGLKFMVYLQKENIIDESGMPKERFSAEFPKEGPSILRIQQVVRGDSAAYFCASSSAGSEQFFGPGTRLTVL.

The gene calls are TRBV27 and TRBJ1-1; 7 nucleotides match TRBD1. The V segment lost 6 bases and the J segment 0 bases; nucleotides outside the gene matches: 7. Germline-derived CDR1 and CDR2 are MNHEY and SMNVEV (reference sequence). This CDR3 comprises 15 residues. As DNA, the CDR3 is TGTGCCAGCAGCATACAGGGGACCATGAACACTGAAGCTTTCTTT. It translates to CASSIQGTMNTEAFF.

The gene calls are TRBV15 and TRBJ1-1, with a weak D call TRBD1 (5 bases). Looked up from germline, CDR1 is LNHNV and CDR2 is YYDKDF (reference sequence). This CDR3 has 14 residues. The V and J ends lost 3 bases and 4 bases respectively, with 12 bases between them. CDR3 protein: CATSREGRATEAFF. CDR3 bases: TGTGCCACCAGCAGGGAGGGGAGAGCCACTGAAGCTTTCTTT.

The CDR3 sequence is CASSTRDRASASPLHF. In nucleotides, the CDR3 is TGTGCCAGCAGCACCCGGGACAGGGCCTCCGCATCACCCCTCCACTTT. The V and J genes are TRBV9 and TRBJ1-6, with TRBD1 matching over 9 bases. This CDR3 contains 16 residues. Germline-derived CDR1 and CDR2 are SGDLS and YYNGEE. V was clipped by 4 bases and J by 10 bases; unmatched bases: 12.

The V call is TRBV4-1, the J call TRBJ2-7; maybe TRBD1 (5 bases). Between the trimmed V and J ends, which lost 1 base and 3 bases, there was a span of 13 bases. Germline CDR1 is MGHRA and CDR2 is YSYEKL. This CDR3 comprises 15 residues. The DNA for the CDR3 is TGCGCCAGCAGCCAAGGGGGCAGGGTTTTCTACGAGCAGTACTTC. Its translation is CASSQGGRVFYEQYF.

The chain is built from TRBV18 and TRBJ1-5; 8 positions agree with TRBD1. Germline CDR1 KGHSH, CDR2 LQKENI. V gave up 5 bases and J gave up 4 bases; unmatched junction bases: 10. The CDR3 is made up of 16 amino acids. As DNA, the CDR3 is TGTGCCAGCTCAATCGGACAGGGAGGCTCGAATCAGCCCCAGCATTTT. Protein: CASSIGQGGSNQPQHF.

The chain uses TRBV2 and TRBJ2-2; D is possibly TRBD1 (6 bases). Per germline, CDR1 SNHLY and CDR2 FYNNEI. This CDR3 is built from 15 residues. The V and J ends lost 8 bases and 0 bases respectively, with 13 bases between them. The CDR3 region is CASGGGQTNTGELFF. The CDR3 bases are TGTGCCAGCGGCGGCGGACAGACGAACACCGGGGAGCTGTTTTTT.

The chain employs TRBV12-3 or TRBV12-4 and TRBJ1-2; TRBD1 is a possible D gene (5 bases). The CDR3 has 12 amino acids. V dropped 5 bases and J dropped 6 bases, with 10 bases sitting between them. The chain's CDR3 is CASSRAGNGYTF. Written as DNA, the CDR3 is TGTGCCAGCAGTCGGGCAGGGAATGGCTACACCTTC.

This clone has just one count. CDR3: CATSDYQGSAFF. In DNA, the CDR3 is TGTGCCACCAGTGATTATCAGGGAAGCGCTTTCTTT. The J gene is TRBJ1-1, the V gene TRBV24-1, with D possibly matching TRBD1 (5 bases). The CDR3 sequence is 12 residues long. Germline lookup yields CDR1 KGHDR and CDR2 SFDVKD. V was cut by 2 bases and J by 11 bases, with 11 bases left in between.

J is TRBJ2-1 and V is TRBV10-2; TRBD2 matches at 11 bases. Germline V gene sequence: CDR1 WSHSY, CDR2 SAAADI. V lost 3 bases and J lost 3; bases outside the gene matches: 1. The CDR3 spans 15 residues. The CDR3 DNA is TGCGCCAGCAGTGATCTAGCGGGAGGCTACAATGAGCAGTTCTTC. The encoded protein is CASSDLAGGYNEQFF.

The gene calls are TRBV7-3 and TRBJ1-1, with unresolved D. From germline, CDR1 is SGHTA and CDR2 FQGTGA. This CDR3 spans 12 amino acids. Trimming shortened V by 7 bases and J by 5 bases, and 11 bases separated the two germline ends. CDR3 DNA: TGTGCCAGCATCGGTGAGGGAACTGAAGCTTTCTTT. This encodes CASIGEGTEAFF.

In its sample, this clone was seen a few times. V gene TRBV28 combines with J gene TRBJ1-4; TRBD1 might be the D (5 bases). CDR1 and CDR2 from the germline V gene are MDHEN and SYDVKM. The CDR3 length is 15 residues. The germline V and J ends were trimmed by 4 bases and 7 bases, with 16 bases remaining between them. The CDR3 sequence is CASSSRTLGPEKLFF. The CDR3 nucleotides read TGTGCCAGCAGTTCCCGGACATTGGGGCCTGAAAAACTGTTTTTT.

This sequence joins TRBV12-3 or TRBV12-4 and TRBJ1-2; no definite D call. Trimming cost V 6 bases and J 2 bases, with 10 bases left between them. The CDR3 loop spans 13 amino acids. The CDR3 DNA reads TGTGCCAGCAGCCTAGGACTGAACTATGGCTACACCTTC. Protein sequence: CASSLGLNYGYTF.

This rearrangement joins TRBV7-2 to TRBJ1-4, with D perhaps TRBD1 (5 bases). The germline V gene encodes CDR1 SGHTA and CDR2 FQGNSA. The CDR3 consists of 15 residues. V shed 1 base and J shed 0 bases, with 6 bases lying between them. The CDR3 coding sequence is TGTGCCAGCAGCTTAGTACAGGCAACTAATGAAAAACTGTTTTTT. This sequence encodes CASSLVQATNEKLFF.

The chain recombines TRBV2 with TRBJ2-3; TRBD2 agrees at 9 bases. Germline assignment: CDR1 SNHLY and CDR2 FYNNEI. Trimming took 8 bases from V and 4 from J; bases not matched to a gene: 7. This CDR3 comprises 14 residues. CDR3 amino acids: CASCPAGGPDTQYF. The CDR3 DNA reads TGTGCCAGCTGTCCAGCGGGAGGTCCAGATACGCAGTATTTT.

The chain carries TRBV6-4 and TRBJ1-1; TRBD1 agrees at 7 bases. Trimming took 3 bases from V and 5 from J; bases not matched to a gene: 3. CDR1 and CDR2 from the germline V gene are MRHNA and SNTAGT. The CDR3 totals 13 residues. The CDR3 loop reads CASSELRGTEAFF. DNA for the CDR3: TGTGCCAGCAGTGAGCTCAGGGGGACTGAAGCTTTCTTT.